This T cell receptor (beta chain) was captured in a study of cytomegalovirus exposure and HLA in healthy donors. Study observations and caveats: TCR sequences were mostly rare, though some public TCRs occurred in many donors.

PCR employed 60 Vbeta and 13 Jbeta primers. Measured with immunoSEQ multiplex PCR; TCRdb has only the in-frame clones, and not every one. This table has approximately 200,000 clones, about 83% appearing once. V lost 3 bases, J lost 2 bases, and 14 bases lay in between. In germline, CDR1 is SGHRS, CDR2 YFSETQ. The CDR3 loop spans 15 amino acids. On this clone itself: Its antigen is not known.

The sequencing sample was made of PBMCs. The chain links TRBV5-1 to TRBJ2-5, with a weak D call TRBD2 (5 bases). The receptor comes from a human donor in good health. CDR3 coding DNA: TGCGCCAGCAGCTCCCTGGGGAGTTCTCAAGAGACCCAGTACTTC. Its translation: CASSSLGSSQETQYF.